Listed here are 16 T cell receptor beta chains from one sample, sequenced in a study of chemoradiotherapy in HPV16-positive cancers. TCRdb keeps only in-frame clones here, not all; method: immunoSEQ multiplex PCR. The sample lists roughly 19,000 clones, around 88% occurring once. Sequenced here: blood, sampled from a patient who underwent chemoradiotherapy. The source of these receptors is a human donor with HPV-associated anogenital cancer.

The chain recombines TRBV5-1 with TRBJ1-2, with TRBD1 matching over 10 bases. The junction had 8 bases not matched to a gene; V was cut back by 0 bases and J by 6 bases. Germline loops: CDR1 SGHRS, CDR2 YFSETQ. The CDR3 spans 16 residues. The CDR3 DNA reads TGCGCCAGCAGCTTGGCGCCCCGGACAGGGGGGCATGGCTACACCTTC. This encodes CASSLAPRTGGHGYTF.

This clone occurred a few times. J is TRBJ1-5 and V is TRBV2; 7 bases fit TRBD1. Unmatched junction bases numbered 19, after V lost 6 bases and J lost 2 bases. CDR3 length: 19 residues. Germline loops: CDR1 SNHLY, CDR2 FYNNEI. The CDR3 sequence is CASRPQRGSGGAGNQPQHF. The CDR3 nucleotides are TGTGCCAGCAGGCCTCAACGGGGCTCAGGGGGAGCGGGCAATCAGCCCCAGCATTTT. Using reference TRBV2 and TRBJ1-5 for the parts outside the CDR3, the full variable domain is EPEVTQTPSHQVTQMGQEVILRCVPISNHLYFYWYRQILGQKVEFLVSFYNNEISEKSEIFDDQFSVERPDGSNFTLKIRSTKLEDSAMYFCASRPQRGSGGAGNQPQHFGDGTRLSIL.

V gene TRBV11-2 combines with J gene TRBJ1-1; TRBD1 agrees at 8 bases. The CDR3 is made up of 15 amino acids. The V segment lost 5 bases and the J segment 6 bases; nucleotides outside the gene matches: 11. Germline V gene lookup returns CDR1 SGHAT and CDR2 FQNNGV. As DNA, the CDR3 is TGTGCCAGCAGCACGACCCAGGGGGCGGTGGCTGAAGCTTTCTTT. This codes for CASSTTQGAVAEAFF.

The CDR3 nucleotides are TGTGCCAGCTCACCCCGGACTAGCGGGGGGTACCAAGAGACCCAGTACTTC. Protein: CASSPRTSGGYQETQYF. The chain carries TRBV18 and TRBJ2-5, with 14 bases fitting TRBD2. The CDR3 extends over 17 amino acids. The V gene end was trimmed by 3 bases and the J gene end by 0 bases; junction bases not matched to a gene: 3. CDR1 and CDR2 from the germline V gene are KGHSH and LQKENI.

The chain combines TRBV6-5 with TRBJ2-3, with D uncertain. Between the trimmed V and J ends, which lost 10 bases and 4 bases, there was a span of 12 bases. The CDR3 is made up of 12 amino acids. The germline V gene encodes CDR1 MNHEY and CDR2 SVGAGI. The CDR3 DNA is TGTGCCACCCGCCCGCAGGCAGATACGCAGTATTTT. It is translated as CATRPQADTQYF.

The chain joins TRBV6-1 to TRBJ1-1; tentative D call: TRBD1 (6 bases). The V end lost 11 bases, the J end lost 8 bases, and 21 bases lay between the germline ends. The CDR3 totals 13 residues. Germline V gene sequence: CDR1 MNHNS, CDR2 SASEGT. The CDR3 DNA is TGTGCCCACGCGCTTGCGGCCGGGGGCGAAGCTTTCTTT. As protein: CAHALAAGGEAFF.

The chain is built from TRBV15 and TRBJ1-1; D gene ambiguous. V dropped 0 bases and J dropped 1 base, with 3 bases sitting between them. CDR1 is LNHNV and CDR2 is YYDKDF in the germline V gene (reference sequence). The CDR3 covers 13 residues. As DNA, the CDR3 is TGTGCCACCAGCAGAGACAGGAACACTGAAGCTTTCTTT. Encoded protein: CATSRDRNTEAFF.

This chain uses TRBV4-2 with TRBJ2-3, with 8 bases matching TRBD2. CDR3 length equals 13 residues. The V gene's germline CDR1 is LGHNA and CDR2 YNFKEQ. J was trimmed by 5 bases and V by 2 bases; bases with no gene match: 0. CDR3 residues: CASSQTSGDTQYF. Written as DNA, the CDR3 is TGTGCCAGCAGCCAAACTAGCGGAGATACGCAGTATTTT.

The chain uses TRBV9 and TRBJ1-1; 9 bases fit TRBD1. The CDR3 consists of 18 residues. Germline trimming cut 4 bases from V and 0 bases from J; bases unmatched to any gene: 13. Germline V lookup: CDR1 SGDLS, CDR2 YYNGEE. CDR3 sequence (DNA): TGTGCCAGCAGCCCGAAAACAGGGGGCGGTTTGATGAACACTGAAGCTTTCTTT. Translating gives CASSPKTGGGLMNTEAFF.

V usage is TRBV4-2 and J usage is TRBJ1-3, with TRBD1 matching over 10 bases. The V gene's germline CDR1 is LGHNA and CDR2 YNFKEQ. The junction had 8 bases not matched to a gene; V was cut back by 3 bases and J by 3 bases. The CDR3 consists of 17 residues. Here the CDR3 reads CASSQNRQGAVGNTIYF. CDR3 sequence (DNA): TGTGCCAGCAGCCAGAATCGACAGGGGGCGGTTGGAAACACCATATATTTT.

The chain couples TRBV27 to TRBJ1-2, with D possibly matching TRBD1 (6 bases). With 4 bases removed from V and 5 bases from J, the gap between germline ends came to 20 bases. Germline V CDR1 and CDR2: MNHEY, SMNVEV (reference sequence). This CDR3 spans 16 amino acids. CDR3 DNA: TGTGCCAGCAGTTCCCCCGGCAGGGGTGGTCGGTATGGCTACACCTTC. As protein: CASSSPGRGGRYGYTF.

The chain is built from TRBV10-2 and TRBJ1-6, with D hard to call. The CDR3 consists of 14 residues. CDR1 and CDR2 (germline): WSHSY, SAAADI. The ends were cut back, 10 bases at V and 4 bases at J, with 14 bases in the middle. The CDR3 DNA sequence: TGCGCCACCACTCCTCCGGGGTATAATTCACCCCTCCACTTT. This translates into CATTPPGYNSPLHF.

This chain joins TRBV5-4 and TRBJ1-5; D is undetermined. Germline CDR1 reads SGHNT; CDR2 reads YYREEE (reference sequence). V was clipped by 7 bases and J by 1 base, with 12 bases between them. CDR3 size: 14 residues. This CDR3 reads CASDCVQSNQPQHF. The CDR3 DNA follows: TGTGCCAGCGATTGTGTGCAGAGCAATCAGCCCCAGCATTTT.

CDR3 protein: CASSERTGGYYEQYF. The CDR3 DNA is TGTGCCAGCAGTGAACGGACAGGGGGCTACTACGAGCAGTACTTC. The chain carries TRBV6-1 and TRBJ2-7, with 11 nucleotides matching TRBD1. This CDR3 is 15 amino acids long. Per the germline V gene, CDR1 is MNHNS and CDR2 is SASEGT. J lost 3 bases, V lost 2 bases, and 3 bases had no gene match.

This chain connects TRBV27 to TRBJ2-7, with D tentatively TRBD1 (5 bases). Trimming stripped 6 bases from V and 3 bases from J, with 12 bases between. The CDR3 extends over 13 amino acids. Germline CDR1 and CDR2: MNHEY and SMNVEV (reference sequence). The CDR3 is CASSRQLGYEQYF. CDR3 coding DNA: TGTGCCAGCAGCCGACAGCTGGGCTACGAGCAGTACTTC.

V gene TRBV6-6 combines with J gene TRBJ2-7, with a weak D call TRBD2 (5 bases). This CDR3 is built from 14 residues. V shed 4 bases and J shed 2 bases, with 12 bases lying between them. Germline CDR1 reads MNHNY; CDR2 reads SVGAGI (reference sequence). CDR3 sequence: CASSFRELPYEQYF. The DNA for the CDR3 is TGTGCCAGCAGTTTCCGGGAACTCCCCTACGAGCAGTACTTC.